The clone carrying this T cell receptor beta chain came up a few times. V lost 5 bases and J lost 6; bases outside the gene matches: 8. Germline V gene sequence: CDR1 SGHAT, CDR2 FQNNGV. The CDR3 runs 17 residues. This record belongs to a study of T-cell memory formation after mild COVID-19. TCRdb re-derived calls from the 5' RACE reads in MiXCR, one entry per CDR3 protein. Of roughly 310,000 distinct CDR3 sequences in the sample, roughly 15% are singletons; the top ten hold about a fifth. The V call is TRBV11-2, the J call TRBJ2-3, with 16 bases lining up with TRBD2. Material for sequencing was PBMCs or a T cell subset sorted from them (not recorded which). The TCR was taken from a man in his late teens or twenties who had mild COVID-19 (a few samples of this study predate the infection). Cell type and time point are not known. This CDR3 is CASSPTGLAGGGDTQYF. The CDR3 coding sequence is TGTGCCAGCAGCCCAACGGGACTAGCGGGGGGGGGCGATACGCAGTATTTT.